Each of the 9 T cell receptor beta chains below was sequenced from the same sample in a study of cytomegalovirus exposure and HLA in healthy donors. The study ran its PCR with 60 Vbeta and 13 Jbeta primers. Sequenced by immunoSEQ multiplex PCR; TCRdb stores in-frame clones only, minus some. Listed are roughly 40,000 clones; roughly 8% falls within the top ten. The sample consisted of PBMCs. Source of these receptors: a male donor in good health and CMV-seronegative.

The chain combines TRBV9 with TRBJ2-2, with 10 positions matching TRBD2. CDR1 SGDLS and CDR2 YYNGEE come from the germline V gene. The CDR3 has 15 residues. J was trimmed by 1 base and V by 5 bases; bases with no gene match: 2. CDR3 protein: CASRRTSGNTGELFF. CDR3 nucleotides: TGTGCCAGCAGGAGGACTAGCGGGAACACCGGGGAGCTGTTTTTT.

The V and J genes are TRBV7-8 and TRBJ1-2; D may be TRBD1 (5 bases). The CDR3 sequence is 15 residues long. Germline V gene sequence: CDR1 SGHVS, CDR2 FQNEAQ. V gave up 2 bases and J gave up 8 bases, with 18 bases separating them. This CDR3 reads CASSLYPGRLGGYTF. The DNA for the CDR3 is TGTGCCAGCAGCTTATATCCAGGGAGGCTGGGGGGCTACACCTTC.

V gene TRBV4-2 combines with J gene TRBJ1-4; 10 positions match TRBD1. This CDR3 comprises 16 residues. Germline V gene sequence: CDR1 LGHNA, CDR2 YNFKEQ. V gave up 0 bases and J gave up 8 bases; unmatched junction bases: 6. CDR3 coding DNA: TGTGCCAGCAGCCAAGATCCCGGGACAGGGGAAGAAAAACTGTTTTTT. Its protein product is CASSQDPGTGEEKLFF.

CDR3 sequence reads: CAWSVAYNYGYTF. DNA for the CDR3: TGTGCCTGGAGCGTAGCGTACAACTATGGCTACACCTTC. The chain has TRBV30 and TRBJ1-2, with no clear D. Trimming cost V 3 bases and J 2 bases, with 10 bases left between them. The CDR3 is 13 residues long. Germline lookup yields CDR1 GTSNPN and CDR2 SVGIG (reference sequence).

This clone is deemed medium-sized by its frequency. The CDR3 sequence is CATSPDAAGGPDTQYF. DNA for the CDR3: TGTGCCACCAGCCCCGATGCAGCGGGAGGGCCAGATACGCAGTATTTT. V gene TRBV15 combines with J gene TRBJ2-3, with 10 nucleotides matching TRBD2. Germline assignment: CDR1 LNHNV and CDR2 YYDKDF (reference sequence). Trimming took 5 bases from V and 4 from J; bases not matched to a gene: 9. CDR3 length: 16 residues.

This sequence joins TRBV7-9 and TRBJ2-4, with D possibly TRBD1 on 5 matching bases. The CDR3 contains 16 residues. With 5 bases removed from V and 0 bases from J, the gap between germline ends came to 14 bases. Germline V gene sequence: CDR1 SEHNR, CDR2 FQNEAQ (reference sequence). The CDR3 protein is CASSPRQYPAKNIQYF. CDR3 bases: TGTGCCAGCAGCCCGAGACAGTACCCAGCCAAAAACATTCAGTACTTC.

V gene TRBV6-1 combines with J gene TRBJ2-7, with TRBD2 matching over 9 bases. Germline V CDR1 and CDR2: MNHNS, SASEGT. This CDR3 contains 15 residues. V was clipped by 2 bases and J by 3 bases; unmatched bases: 5. CDR3 sequence: CASSELAGESYEQYF. In DNA, the CDR3 is TGTGCCAGCAGTGAATTAGCGGGGGAGAGCTACGAGCAGTACTTC.

This sequence joins TRBV7-2 and TRBJ2-1, with a tentative D call TRBD2 (5 bases). V lost 1 base to trimming and J lost 6 bases, with 13 bases between them. Looked up from germline, CDR1 is SGHTA and CDR2 is FQGNSA. The length of the CDR3 is 15 residues. The CDR3 here is CASSLGGASSNEQFF. DNA for the CDR3: TGTGCCAGCAGCTTAGGGGGAGCCAGCTCCAATGAGCAGTTCTTC.

The J gene is TRBJ1-3, the V gene TRBV6-5; TRBD1 might be the D (6 bases). Trimming removed 0 bases from V and 0 bases from J, with 9 bases in between. From germline, CDR1 is MNHEY and CDR2 SVGAGI. The CDR3 is made up of 16 amino acids. The CDR3 here is CASSYSGGASGNTIYF. CDR3 nucleotides: TGTGCCAGCAGTTACTCGGGGGGGGCCTCTGGAAACACCATATATTTT.